These T cell receptor beta chains were read from a single sample in a study of beta chain features in type 1 diabetes. TCRdb keeps only in-frame clones here, not all; method: immunoSEQ multiplex PCR. The sample contains around 500,000 clones, approximately 10% of which appear only once. The sequencing sample was made of naive CD4+ T cells from blood. The receptors derive from a woman in her late teens or twenties in good health. Both conserved end residues are part of each CDR3. Each record gives: clone size, J gene, V gene, D gene, CDR3 protein, CDR3 DNA. The D gene is left open where the match is weak. The listing skips clone size in some rows; elsewhere it reads once, few, many or a size class.

NA | TRBJ1-1 | TRBV5-1 | TRBD1 | CASSLSTGANTEAFF | TGCGCCAGCAGCCTGTCAACAGGGGCGAACACTGAAGCTTTCTTT
few | TRBJ2-3 | TRBV9 | TRBD2 | CASSALGLAGADTQYF | TGTGCCAGCAGCGCCTTGGGACTAGCGGGAGCAGATACGCAGTATTTT
NA | TRBJ2-1 | TRBV7-3 | NA | CASSLVDTPYNEQFF | TGTGCCAGCAGCTTAGTGGATACTCCCTACAATGAGCAGTTCTTC
NA | TRBJ1-1 | TRBV29-1 | NA | CSVEAGSVGTEAFF | TGCAGCGTTGAGGCTGGTTCCGTAGGCACTGAAGCTTTCTTT
NA | TRBJ2-5 | TRBV23-1 | NA | CASSQGPIQETQYF | TGCGCCAGCAGTCAAGGCCCAATCCAAGAGACCCAGTACTTC
NA | TRBJ1-1 | TRBV7-2 | NA | CASSLVKSAEAFF | TGTGCCAGCAGCTTAGTTAAAAGCGCTGAAGCTTTCTTT
few | TRBJ1-5 | TRBV7-9 | NA | CASSSSGNQPQHF | TGTGCCAGCAGCTCTTCAGGGAATCAGCCCCAGCATTTT
few | TRBJ2-2 | TRBV6-5 | NA | CASSYSQNTGELFF | TGTGCCAGCAGTTACTCGCAGAACACCGGGGAGCTGTTTTTT
NA | TRBJ2-3 | TRBV9 | NA | CASAAASTDTQYF | TGTGCCAGCGCGGCAGCAAGCACAGATACGCAGTATTTT
few | TRBJ2-7 | TRBV29-1 | NA | CSVVGEEQYF | TGCAGCGTCGTAGGGGAGGAGCAGTACTTC
few | TRBJ1-2 | TRBV27 | NA | CASSSDGNYGYTF | TGTGCCAGCAGCTCCGACGGGAACTATGGCTACACCTTC
NA | TRBJ2-7 | TRBV5-1 | NA | CASSLGSYRESDEQYF | TGCGCCAGCAGCTTGGGGAGTTACAGGGAGTCGGACGAGCAGTACTTC
few | TRBJ1-2 | TRBV7-2 | NA | CASRFLSQGGYGYTF | TGTGCCAGCAGGTTCCTGTCCCAGGGCGGCTATGGCTACACCTTC
NA | TRBJ2-3 | TRBV29-1 | NA | CSVAIHRDTDTQYF | TGCAGCGTTGCCATACATCGAGACACAGATACGCAGTATTTT
NA | TRBJ1-2 | TRBV5-1 | NA | CASSIQGGRSYTF | TGCGCCAGCAGCATACAGGGAGGAAGGAGCTACACCTTC
NA | TRBJ2-3 | TRBV9 | NA | CASSPRLRGLTDTQYF | TGTGCCAGCAGCCCGAGATTGCGGGGGCTCACAGATACGCAGTATTTT
few | TRBJ2-7 | TRBV30 | TRBD1 | CASGTGVYEQYF | TGTGCCAGCGGGACAGGGGTCTACGAGCAGTACTTC
few | TRBJ1-1 | TRBV6-5 | NA | CASIGNPNTEAFF | TGTGCCAGCATTGGGAACCCGAACACTGAAGCTTTCTTT
few | TRBJ2-1 | TRBV9 | TRBD1 | CASSFRDRVWPYNEQFF | TGTGCCAGCTCCTTTCGGGACAGGGTGTGGCCCTACAATGAGCAGTTCTTC
NA | TRBJ2-6 | TRBV27 | NA | CASSSPSAGANVLTF | TGTGCCAGCAGTTCACCTTCTGCTGGGGCCAACGTCCTGACTTTC
NA | TRBJ2-1 | TRBV25-1 | NA | CANRPHSPQDEQFF | TGTGCCAACAGACCGCACTCCCCACAGGATGAGCAGTTCTTC
few | TRBJ2-5 | TRBV9 | TRBD2 | CASSSPPSGGGQYF | TGTGCCAGCAGCTCCCCCCCGAGCGGGGGGGGACAGTACTTC
NA | TRBJ2-5 | TRBV30 | TRBD1 | CAWKTWDRGRETQYF | TGTGCCTGGAAGACCTGGGACAGGGGACGGGAGACCCAGTACTTC
NA | TRBJ2-5 | TRBV5-1 | NA | CASSFNRDQETQYF | TGCGCCAGCAGCTTTAACCGGGACCAAGAGACCCAGTACTTC
few | TRBJ1-5 | TRBV10-3 | NA | CAIRGQGLEPQHF | TGTGCCATCAGGGGGCAGGGCCTTGAGCCCCAGCATTTT
NA | TRBJ2-7 | TRBV30 | TRBD2 | CAWSVQLAGSYEQYF | TGTGCCTGGAGTGTACAGCTAGCGGGATCCTACGAGCAGTACTTC
NA | TRBJ2-5 | TRBV29-1 | NA | CSVEVWSRAVRETQYF | TGCAGCGTTGAAGTGTGGTCTAGGGCGGTACGAGAGACCCAGTACTTC
few | TRBJ2-1 | TRBV6-5 | NA | CASSYTRTAHEQFF | TGTGCCAGCAGTTACACCAGGACTGCCCATGAGCAGTTCTTC
few | TRBJ1-2 | TRBV7-9 | NA | CASSRDGSNYGYTF | TGTGCCAGCAGCCGGGACGGGAGCAACTATGGCTACACCTTC
NA | TRBJ2-5 | TRBV6-1 | NA | CASNLRDTSRETQYF | TGTGCCAGCAACCTCCGGGACACCAGTAGGGAGACCCAGTACTTC
few | TRBJ2-5 | TRBV6-6 | TRBD2 | CAIRGSAGEETQYF | TGTGCCATCAGAGGATCAGCGGGAGAAGAGACCCAGTACTTC
NA | TRBJ1-1 | TRBV9 | NA | CASSLPAGRNTEAFF | TGTGCCAGCAGCCTACCGGCGGGGCGCAACACTGAAGCTTTCTTT
NA | TRBJ2-7 | TRBV20-1 | NA | CSARQTLEQYF | TGCAGTGCCCGACAGACCCTCGAGCAGTACTTC
NA | TRBJ1-2 | TRBV14 | TRBD1 | CASSPLGDREIYGYTF | TGTGCCAGCAGCCCGTTAGGGGACAGGGAGATCTATGGCTACACCTTC
few | TRBJ2-5 | TRBV10-3 | NA | CAIMGASETQYF | TGTGCCATCATGGGAGCGTCGGAGACCCAGTACTTC
few | TRBJ2-7 | TRBV5-4 | TRBD2 | CASSKIAGAPYEQYF | TGTGCCAGCAGCAAGATAGCGGGAGCCCCCTACGAGCAGTACTTC
NA | TRBJ1-2 | TRBV19 | TRBD1 | CASSIGQENYGYTF | TGTGCCAGTAGTATCGGACAGGAGAACTATGGCTACACCTTC
few | TRBJ2-1 | TRBV30 | NA | CAWSPYFTEQFF | TGTGCCTGGAGCCCCTACTTCACTGAGCAGTTCTTC
few | TRBJ1-5 | TRBV30 | NA | CAWSSLLSQPQHF | TGTGCCTGGAGTTCACTATTGAGTCAGCCCCAGCATTTT
few | TRBJ1-1 | TRBV6-1 | TRBD1 | CASSITGVYAFF | TGTGCCAGCAGCATTACAGGGGTATACGCTTTCTTT
few | TRBJ2-3 | TRBV11-3 | NA | CASSSPGMRDTQYF | TGTGCCAGCAGCTCCCCGGGCATGCGGGATACGCAGTATTTT
few | TRBJ1-2 | TRBV19 | NA | CASSMKDGYTF | TGTGCCAGTAGTATGAAGGATGGCTACACCTTC
NA | TRBJ2-7 | TRBV29-1 | NA | CSVAGSPPSEQYF | TGCAGCGTTGCTGGGAGTCCTCCCTCCGAGCAGTACTTC
NA | TRBJ2-3 | TRBV7-3 | NA | CASSLSPGDTQYF | TGTGCCAGCAGCTTATCGCCTGGAGATACGCAGTATTTT
few | TRBJ2-3 | TRBV15 | NA | CATSGRKGYADTQYF | TGTGCCACCAGCGGAAGGAAGGGTTATGCAGATACGCAGTATTTT
few | TRBJ2-1 | TRBV12-2 | NA | CASRPLAGEQFF | TGTGCAAGTCGCCCCCTGGCGGGTGAGCAGTTCTTC
NA | TRBJ1-1 | TRBV4-1 | NA | CASSHPLAPGASNRNTEAFF | TGCGCCAGCAGCCACCCCCTCGCCCCCGGGGCCTCCAATAGGAACACTGAAGCTTTCTTT
few | TRBJ2-3 | TRBV30 | NA | CAWSYGRPGDTQYF | TGTGCCTGGAGTTATGGCCGACCGGGAGATACGCAGTATTTT
NA | TRBJ2-1 | TRBV6-5 | NA | CASSQNGGIVNEQFF | TGTGCCAGCAGTCAAAATGGGGGCATTGTTAATGAGCAGTTCTTC
few | TRBJ1-1 | TRBV7-9 | NA | CASSAGTWAFF | TGTGCCAGCTCGGCCGGGACATGGGCTTTCTTT